The 29 T cell receptor beta chains in this list originate from one sample, sequenced in a study of blood T cell repertoires in COVID-19. Using immunoSEQ multiplex PCR, the repertoire was profiled, and TCRdb retains in-frame clones only, with some absent. The sample includes about 94,000 clones, 78% of them seen just once. The source material was peripheral blood. These receptors were obtained from a man aged 70 or older with COVID-19, enrolled during active disease.

This clone has at least ten counts. Different DNA sequences within this sample yield the same CDR3. The J gene is TRBJ2-3, the V gene TRBV6-5; D is ambiguous. The V gene lost 2 bases and the J gene lost 1 base, with 4 bases spanning the gap. The CDR3 spans 13 residues. CDR1 and CDR2 (germline): MNHEY, SVGAGI. The CDR3 reads CASSYGRTDTQYF. The CDR3 DNA reads as TGTGCCAGCAGTTACGGCCGCACAGATACGCAGTATTTT.

V and J are TRBV13 and TRBJ2-2; the D gene is possibly TRBD2 (6 bases). V was trimmed by 0 bases and J by 5 bases, leaving 10 bases between them. The CDR3 loop spans 15 amino acids. Germline CDR1 and CDR2: PRHDT and FYEKMQ (reference sequence). CDR3 nucleotides: TGTGCCAGCAGCTTAGGGCGGGAAAAGACCGGGGAGCTGTTTTTT. It specifies CASSLGREKTGELFF. The full variable domain, rest sourced from reference TRBV13 and TRBJ2-2, is AAGVIQSPRHLIKEKRETATLKCYPIPRHDTVYWYQQGPGQDPQFLISFYEKMQSDKGSIPDRFSAQQFSDYHSELNMSSLELGDSALYFCASSLGREKTGELFFGEGSRLTVL.

This rearrangement joins TRBV2 to TRBJ1-2, with 10 positions matching TRBD1. CDR1 is SNHLY, CDR2 FYNNEI, per germline. The length of the CDR3 is 11 residues. After removal of 11 bases from V and 8 bases from J, the junction contained 5 bases not matched to a gene. This CDR3 reads CAGQGGRGYTF. DNA for the CDR3: TGTGCCGGACAGGGGGGAAGAGGCTACACCTTC.

This clone was detected only a few times. The chain couples TRBV11-3 to TRBJ2-7, with 8 bases lining up with TRBD1. J gave up 0 bases and V 6 bases, and 7 bases lay outside the gene matches. Germline V gives CDR1 SGHNT, CDR2 YENEEA. This CDR3 contains 15 residues. The CDR3 DNA reads TGTGCCAGCAGTACAGGGGGGACGGTCTCCTACGAGCAGTACTTC. This sequence encodes CASSTGGTVSYEQYF.

The chain employs TRBV9 and TRBJ2-7; D remains ambiguous. The germline CDR1 and CDR2 sequences are SGDLS and YYNGEE. Trimming stripped 3 bases from V and 6 bases from J, with 13 bases between. This CDR3 comprises 13 residues. The CDR3 loop is CASSDPLTREQYF. The CDR3 region has the DNA TGTGCCAGCAGCGATCCCTTAACGCGCGAGCAGTACTTC.

Only one count was recorded for this clone. V gene TRBV4-3 combines with J gene TRBJ2-1; TRBD2 matches at 7 bases. V trimming: 1 base; J trimming: 3 bases; junction bases outside the gene matches: 3. Germline values: CDR1 LGHNA, CDR2 YSLEER. The CDR3 is 15 residues long. CDR3 sequence reads: CASSQGRGNYNEQFF. In nucleotides, the CDR3 is TGCGCCAGCAGCCAAGGGCGGGGGAACTACAATGAGCAGTTCTTC.

The CDR3 sequence: CASSFHLGTGDEQYF. The CDR3 nucleotides are TGTGCCAGCAGCTTCCATCTGGGGACAGGGGATGAGCAGTACTTC. The chain joins TRBV11-2 to TRBJ2-7, with 10 bases lining up with TRBD1. The CDR3 runs 15 residues. CDR1 SGHAT and CDR2 FQNNGV come from the germline V gene. V lost 3 bases to trimming and J lost 7 bases; unmatched junction nucleotides: 9.

The chain employs TRBV3-1 (or the pseudogene TRBV3-2) and TRBJ1-1, with 9 bases matching TRBD1. CDR3 length: 15 residues. J lost 4 bases, V lost 2 bases, and 5 bases had no gene match. Germline V gene sequence: CDR1 LGHDT, CDR2 YNNKEL (reference sequence). CDR3 sequence (DNA): TGTGCCAGCAGCCAACTACCGACAGGGGGCACTGAAGCTTTCTTT. This translates into CASSQLPTGGTEAFF.

The V call is TRBV11-3, the J call TRBJ2-7; D may be TRBD1 (6 bases). Germline CDR1 is SGHNT and CDR2 is YENEEA. Trimming pared 5 bases from V and 3 bases from J, leaving 14 bases between. The CDR3 has 14 amino acids. The CDR3 region has the DNA TGTGCCAGCAGCCCCCAGGGGAGTGACTACGAGCAGTACTTC. Translated, it gives CASSPQGSDYEQYF. The full variable domain, with the rest looked up from reference TRBV11-3 and TRBJ2-7, is EAGVVQSPRYKIIEKKQPVAFWCNPISGHNTLYWYLQNLGQGPELLIRYENEEAVDDSQLPKDRFSAERLKGVDSTLKIQPAELGDSAVYLCASSPQGSDYEQYFGPGTRLTVT.

The V call is TRBV7-9, the J call TRBJ1-4; TRBD1 might be the D (6 bases). Trimming stripped 4 bases from V and 7 bases from J, with 13 bases between. The CDR3 length is 14 residues. The germline V gene encodes CDR1 SEHNR and CDR2 FQNEAQ (reference sequence). The CDR3 DNA follows: TGTGCCAGCAGCTCACGCGGGGGCAGTGAAAAACTGTTTTTT. Residues: CASSSRGGSEKLFF.

The chain has TRBV19 and TRBJ2-2, with 7 bases aligning to TRBD1. The CDR3 is made up of 18 amino acids. Losses at the gene ends were 2 bases for V and 1 base for J; bases not matched to a gene: 10. Germline V gene lookup returns CDR1 LNHDA and CDR2 SQIVND (reference sequence). CDR3 amino acids: CASSIYGLGGLNTGELFF. The CDR3 coding sequence is TGTGCCAGTAGTATATATGGTCTAGGGGGCCTGAACACCGGGGAGCTGTTTTTT.

V gene TRBV7-2 combines with J gene TRBJ2-7; 10 positions agree with TRBD2. The CDR3 sequence is 15 residues long. Losses at the gene ends were 2 bases for V and 4 bases for J; bases not matched to a gene: 5. Germline-derived CDR1 and CDR2 are SGHTA and FQGNSA. CDR3 sequence (DNA): TGTGCCAGCAGCTTAAAGCGGGGGGGCCTATACGAGCAGTACTTC. It is translated as CASSLKRGGLYEQYF.

The chain joins TRBV5-8 to TRBJ1-1, with TRBD1 as a possible D gene (6 bases). The germline V gene encodes CDR1 SGHTS and CDR2 YDEGEE. V dropped 2 bases and J dropped 6 bases, with 11 bases sitting between them. The CDR3 covers 13 residues. The CDR3 DNA reads as TGTGCCAGCAGCTTAAACAGGGCGTCTGAAGCTTTCTTT. It is translated as CASSLNRASEAFF.

The gene calls are TRBV5-1 and TRBJ1-1; D perhaps matches TRBD1 (6 bases). V lost 0 bases to trimming and J lost 1 base, with 13 bases between them. CDR3 length equals 16 residues. CDR1 SGHRS and CDR2 YFSETQ come from the germline V gene. CDR3: CASSLALETGNTEAFF. The CDR3 DNA reads as TGCGCCAGCAGCTTGGCCTTGGAGACAGGGAACACTGAAGCTTTCTTT.

The chain is built from TRBV2 and TRBJ1-2; D is uncertain. Germline V gene sequence: CDR1 SNHLY, CDR2 FYNNEI. V lost 1 base and J lost 8, with 11 bases in between. The CDR3 is made up of 13 amino acids. CDR3 in amino acids: CASSEVSGRGYTF. The CDR3 nucleotides are TGTGCCAGCAGTGAAGTGTCAGGTCGGGGCTACACCTTC.

The V and J genes are TRBV2 and TRBJ1-5; 7 positions agree with TRBD1. Germline-derived CDR1 and CDR2 are SNHLY and FYNNEI. The V segment lost 5 bases and the J segment 3 bases; nucleotides outside the gene matches: 4. There are 14 residues in the CDR3. CDR3 nucleotide sequence: TGTGCCAGCAGTCCCGACAGGGCCAATCAGCCCCAGCATTTT. As protein: CASSPDRANQPQHF.

J is TRBJ1-4 and V is TRBV7-9, with 7 bases fitting TRBD1. This CDR3 has 17 amino acids. Trimming at V came to 1 base and at J to 5 bases, leaving 10 bases not matched to a gene. Germline V gene sequence: CDR1 SEHNR, CDR2 FQNEAQ (reference sequence). The CDR3, as DNA: TGTGCCAGCAGCTTAGACGGGGTACAGGGGACAAATGAAAAACTGTTTTTT. Encoded protein: CASSLDGVQGTNEKLFF.

The chain is built from TRBV11-2 and TRBJ2-1, with 7 bases matching TRBD2. The CDR3 covers 15 residues. Per the germline V gene, CDR1 is SGHAT and CDR2 is FQNNGV. V shed 3 bases and J 0 bases; nucleotides not matched to a gene: 2. The DNA for the CDR3 is TGTGCCAGCAGCTTCGGGGGGAGCTCCTACAATGAGCAGTTCTTC. Its protein product is CASSFGGSSYNEQFF. The whole variable domain, remainder taken from reference TRBV11-2 and TRBJ2-1, is EAGVAQSPRYKIIEKRQSVAFWCNPISGHATLYWYQQILGQGPKLLIQFQNNGVVDDSQLPKDRFSAERLKGVDSTLKIQPAKLEDSAVYLCASSFGGSSYNEQFFGPGTRLTVL.

The rearrangement links TRBV19 to TRBJ1-5; 9 bases match TRBD1. V shed 4 bases, J shed 2 bases, and the junction held 9 bases outside the gene matches. Germline assignment: CDR1 LNHDA and CDR2 SQIVND (reference sequence). CDR3 length: 17 residues. The CDR3 spells CASSSDQGQGRNQPQHF. Here the CDR3 DNA reads TGTGCCAGTAGTAGTGATCAGGGACAGGGTCGCAATCAGCCCCAGCATTTT.

J is TRBJ1-3 and V is TRBV10-3; TRBD1 aligns across 7 bases. CDR3 length: 14 residues. Germline values: CDR1 ENHRY, CDR2 SYGVKD. The V segment lost 6 bases and the J segment 0 bases; nucleotides outside the gene matches: 2. Here the CDR3 DNA reads TGTGCCATCAGAGGGGACAGCTCTGGAAACACCATATATTTT. Protein sequence: CAIRGDSSGNTIYF.

The J gene is TRBJ2-7, the V gene TRBV7-9; 8 nucleotides align to TRBD2. The trim removed 4 bases at V and 0 bases at J, leaving 5 bases unmatched. Germline V lookup: CDR1 SEHNR, CDR2 FQNEAQ (reference sequence). The CDR3 has 15 amino acids. This chain's CDR3 is CASSSLAGLSYEQYF. The CDR3 coding sequence is TGTGCCAGCAGCTCCCTAGCGGGCCTCTCCTACGAGCAGTACTTC.

The V call is TRBV25-1, the J call TRBJ2-1, with 8 bases matching TRBD2. Germline loops: CDR1 MGHDK, CDR2 SYGVNS. The V segment lost 8 bases and the J segment 0 bases; nucleotides outside the gene matches: 3. The length of the CDR3 is 14 residues. The chain's CDR3 is CASSGTSSYNEQFF. CDR3 sequence (DNA): TGTGCCAGCTCTGGGACTAGCTCCTACAATGAGCAGTTCTTC.

The chain carries TRBV30 and TRBJ1-4; D is perhaps TRBD1 (6 bases). Germline V lookup: CDR1 GTSNPN, CDR2 SVGIG (reference sequence). Trimming pared 0 bases from V and 7 bases from J, leaving 24 bases between. The CDR3 has 18 amino acids. The CDR3 nucleotides read TGTGCCTGGAGTGTGGTCAAGTCGGCAGGGGCCATTGGTGAAAAACTGTTTTTT. The encoded protein is CAWSVVKSAGAIGEKLFF.

This clone has more than one count but fewer than ten. The V and J genes are TRBV10-2 and TRBJ2-7, with D tentatively TRBD2 (6 bases). Germline V gene lookup returns CDR1 WSHSY and CDR2 SAAADI. V shed 4 bases and J shed 3 bases, with 10 bases lying between them. The CDR3 extends over 13 amino acids. CDR3 sequence: CASSAGGSYEQYF. CDR3 DNA: TGCGCCAGCAGTGCTGGGGGGAGCTACGAGCAGTACTTC.

J is TRBJ2-3 and V is TRBV27; perhaps TRBD2 as D (6 bases). CDR1 is MNHEY and CDR2 is SMNVEV in the germline V gene (reference sequence). V lost 8 bases to trimming and J lost 4 bases, with 19 bases between them. The CDR3 has 15 residues. CDR3 sequence (DNA): TGTGCCAGCCGACTACTTAGCGGTCGGGCAGATACGCAGTATTTT. Translation gives CASRLLSGRADTQYF.

This chain joins TRBV11-2 and TRBJ2-2; 15 bases fit TRBD2. There are 16 residues in the CDR3. V trimming: 5 bases; J trimming: 6 bases; junction bases outside the gene matches: 4. The germline CDR1 and CDR2 sequences are SGHAT and FQNNGV. The CDR3 is CASSPGLAGGAGELFF. CDR3 in DNA: TGTGCCAGCAGCCCGGGACTAGCGGGAGGTGCCGGGGAGCTGTTTTTT.

The rearrangement joins TRBV6-6 to TRBJ2-5; 7 bases are a match to TRBD1. J was trimmed by 3 bases and V by 5 bases; bases with no gene match: 6. Germline V CDR1 and CDR2: MNHNY, SVGAGI (reference sequence). The CDR3 runs to 14 residues. The CDR3 spells CASSHRQGEETQYF. The CDR3 DNA follows: TGTGCCAGCAGTCATAGACAGGGCGAAGAGACCCAGTACTTC.

This sequence joins TRBV28 and TRBJ2-7, with a weak D call TRBD2 (6 bases). CDR3 size: 14 residues. Germline CDR1 and CDR2: MDHEN and SYDVKM. V was pared by 8 bases and J by 4 bases, with 18 bases between. Here the CDR3 DNA reads TGTGCCAGCCAAACCGGGACTTCGAAGTACGAGCAGTACTTC. This encodes CASQTGTSKYEQYF.

J is TRBJ2-3 and V is TRBV12-3 or TRBV12-4; TRBD2 is a possible D gene (5 bases). V shed 5 bases and J shed 5 bases, with 8 bases lying between them. The CDR3 spans 12 residues. The CDR3 coding sequence is TGTGCCAGCAGTATCACTAGAGATACGCAGTATTTT. It specifies CASSITRDTQYF.